This T cell receptor (beta chain) was captured by sequencing in a study of blood T cell repertoires in COVID-19. Study-wide background: The United States, Italy and Spain were the sources of the acute and convalescent COVID-19 samples.

V was clipped by 4 bases and J by 3 bases, with 11 bases between them. The V gene's germline CDR1 is SGHRS and CDR2 YFSETQ. The CDR3 is 14 residues long. Generated by immunoSEQ multiplex PCR, the TCRdb table keeps only in-frame clones and is missing some. This table holds fewer than 500,000 clones, 86% found once. The receptor's source is a woman aged 25-40 years with active or convalescent COVID-19. The rearrangement joins TRBV5-1 to TRBJ2-1, with D maybe TRBD2 (5 bases). What was sequenced was peripheral blood. The CDR3 is CASSDQRNYNEQFF. The DNA of the CDR3 is TGCGCCAGCAGCGATCAGCGGAACTACAATGAGCAGTTCTTC. Drawing the rest from reference TRBV5-1 and TRBJ2-1, the complete variable domain is KAGVTQTPRYLIKTRGQQVTLSCSPISGHRSVSWYQQTPGQGLQFLFEYFSETQRNKGNFPGRFSGRQFSNSRSEMNVSTLELGDSALYLCASSDQRNYNEQFFGPGTRLTVL.